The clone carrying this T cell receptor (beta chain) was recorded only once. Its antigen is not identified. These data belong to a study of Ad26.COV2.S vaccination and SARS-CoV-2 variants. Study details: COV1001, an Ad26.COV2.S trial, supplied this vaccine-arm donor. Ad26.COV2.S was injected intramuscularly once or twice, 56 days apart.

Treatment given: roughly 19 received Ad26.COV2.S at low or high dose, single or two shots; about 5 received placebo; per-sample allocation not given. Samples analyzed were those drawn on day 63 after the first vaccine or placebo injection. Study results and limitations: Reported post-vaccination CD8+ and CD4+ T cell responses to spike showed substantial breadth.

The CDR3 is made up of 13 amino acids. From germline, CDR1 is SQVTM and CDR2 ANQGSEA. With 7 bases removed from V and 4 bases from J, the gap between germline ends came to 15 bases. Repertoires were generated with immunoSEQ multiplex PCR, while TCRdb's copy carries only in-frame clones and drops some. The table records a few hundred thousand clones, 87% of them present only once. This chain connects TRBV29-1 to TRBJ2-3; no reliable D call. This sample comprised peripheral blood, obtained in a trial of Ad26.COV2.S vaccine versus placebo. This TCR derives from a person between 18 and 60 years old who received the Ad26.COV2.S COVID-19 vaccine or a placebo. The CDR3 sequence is CSGEQSRADTQYF. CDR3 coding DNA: TGCAGCGGCGAACAGAGCCGGGCAGATACGCAGTATTTT.